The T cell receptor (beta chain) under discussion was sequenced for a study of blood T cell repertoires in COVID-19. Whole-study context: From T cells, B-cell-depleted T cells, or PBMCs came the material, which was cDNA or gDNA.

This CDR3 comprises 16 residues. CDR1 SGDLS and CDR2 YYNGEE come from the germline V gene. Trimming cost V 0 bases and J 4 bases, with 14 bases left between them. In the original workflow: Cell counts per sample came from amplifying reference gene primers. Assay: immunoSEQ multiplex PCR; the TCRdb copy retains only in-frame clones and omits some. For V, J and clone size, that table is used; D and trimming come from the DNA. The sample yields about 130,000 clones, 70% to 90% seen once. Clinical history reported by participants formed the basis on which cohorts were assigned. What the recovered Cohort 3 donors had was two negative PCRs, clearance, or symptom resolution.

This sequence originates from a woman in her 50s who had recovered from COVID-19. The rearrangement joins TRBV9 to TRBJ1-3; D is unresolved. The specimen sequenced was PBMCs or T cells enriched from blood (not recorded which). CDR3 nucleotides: TGTGCCAGCAGCGTAGGCTCAGGAGCGGGGGGAAACACCATATATTTT. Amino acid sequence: CASSVGSGAGGNTIYF.